One sample yielded the 10 T cell receptor beta chains listed below, sequenced in a study of blood T cell repertoires in COVID-19. TCRdb's copy holds only in-frame clones and misses some; the assay was immunoSEQ multiplex PCR. This table has fewer than 140,000 clones, 71% appearing once. Material: peripheral blood. The source of these receptors is a human donor with acute or convalescent COVID-19. The donor label of this sample is uncertain.

This chain links TRBV6-5 with TRBJ2-7; 7 bases map to TRBD2. CDR3 size: 14 residues. The junction had 6 bases not matched to a gene; V was cut back by 5 bases and J by 2 bases. Germline loops: CDR1 MNHEY, CDR2 SVGAGI. In nucleotides, the CDR3 is TGTGCCAGCAGTCCCGGGGGGAGTCCCTACGAGCAGTACTTC. This sequence encodes CASSPGGSPYEQYF.

The J gene is TRBJ1-2, the V gene TRBV5-6; 8 bases fit TRBD1. The CDR3 totals 15 residues. Germline-derived CDR1 and CDR2 are SGHDT and YYEEEE. With V trimmed by 3 bases and J by 7 bases, 11 bases remained unmatched. CDR3: CASSSPSQGDGGYTF. As DNA, the CDR3 is TGTGCCAGCAGCTCGCCCTCACAGGGGGACGGTGGCTACACCTTC.

This clone has more than one count but fewer than ten. This chain links TRBV5-5 with TRBJ2-1; no clear D gene. Looked up from germline, CDR1 is SGHKS and CDR2 is YYEKEE (reference sequence). V was pared by 0 bases and J by 6 bases, with 10 bases between. The CDR3 covers 14 residues. The CDR3 region is CASSLGHPGNEQFF. The DNA of the CDR3 is TGTGCCAGCAGCTTGGGACACCCCGGCAATGAGCAGTTCTTC.

This sequence joins TRBV30 and TRBJ2-1; D perhaps matches TRBD2 (5 bases). Germline CDR1 is GTSNPN and CDR2 is SVGIG (reference sequence). V lost 1 base and J 9 bases, leaving 10 bases between the germline ends. The CDR3 runs 12 residues. CDR3 amino acids: CAWSGTRGEQFF. DNA for the CDR3: TGTGCCTGGAGTGGTACCCGGGGTGAGCAGTTCTTC.

This chain connects TRBV3-1 (or the pseudogene TRBV3-2) to TRBJ1-2; tentative D call: TRBD1 (5 bases). CDR3 size: 14 residues. V was trimmed by 1 base and J by 4 bases, leaving 10 bases between them. Germline values: CDR1 LGHDT, CDR2 YNNKEL (reference sequence). The CDR3 loop reads CASSQGGGSYGYTF. The CDR3 region has the DNA TGTGCCAGCAGCCAAGGGGGGGGGTCCTATGGCTACACCTTC.

In its sample, this clone was seen a few times. V and J are TRBV4-1 and TRBJ2-5; D unresolved. In germline, CDR1 is MGHRA, CDR2 YSYEKL. This CDR3 is 14 amino acids long. V gave up 0 bases and J gave up 1 base, with 6 bases separating them. In DNA form, the CDR3 reads TGCGCCAGCAGCCAAGACAGGTTCCAAGAGACCCAGTACTTC. Translation gives CASSQDRFQETQYF.

The V call is TRBV5-1, the J call TRBJ2-1; 14 nucleotides agree with TRBD2. V shed 6 bases, J shed 4 bases, and the junction held 6 bases outside the gene matches. Per the germline V gene, CDR1 is SGHRS and CDR2 is YFSETQ. The CDR3 is 16 amino acids. Written as DNA, the CDR3 is TGCGCCAGCAAAGGGACTAGCGGGGGCCTTTACAATGAGCAGTTCTTC. This translates into CASKGTSGGLYNEQFF.

J is TRBJ2-3 and V is TRBV30; the D gene is possibly TRBD2 (6 bases). Trimming shortened V by 0 bases and J by 2 bases, and 12 bases separated the two germline ends. Looked up from germline, CDR1 is GTSNPN and CDR2 is SVGIG (reference sequence). This CDR3 comprises 15 residues. Here the CDR3 reads CAWSVPGSNTDTQYF. The DNA for the CDR3 is TGTGCCTGGAGTGTACCCGGGAGTAACACAGATACGCAGTATTTT.

V gene TRBV11-3 combines with J gene TRBJ2-1; D perhaps matches TRBD1 (5 bases). The V end lost 11 bases, the J end lost 5 bases, and 16 bases lay between the germline ends. Germline V gives CDR1 SGHNT, CDR2 YENEEA. CDR3 size: 13 residues. This chain's CDR3 is CALWGPTNNEQFF. CDR3 in DNA: TGTGCCCTCTGGGGCCCAACCAACAATGAGCAGTTCTTC.

This clone was found once. The chain has TRBV5-5 and TRBJ1-2; D not certain. CDR1 is SGHKS, CDR2 YYEKEE, per germline (reference sequence). The CDR3 has 12 amino acids. V was pared by 2 bases and J by 3 bases, with 5 bases between. CDR3 sequence reads: CASSFSDYGYTF. The CDR3 DNA is TGTGCCAGCAGCTTTTCCGACTATGGCTACACCTTC.